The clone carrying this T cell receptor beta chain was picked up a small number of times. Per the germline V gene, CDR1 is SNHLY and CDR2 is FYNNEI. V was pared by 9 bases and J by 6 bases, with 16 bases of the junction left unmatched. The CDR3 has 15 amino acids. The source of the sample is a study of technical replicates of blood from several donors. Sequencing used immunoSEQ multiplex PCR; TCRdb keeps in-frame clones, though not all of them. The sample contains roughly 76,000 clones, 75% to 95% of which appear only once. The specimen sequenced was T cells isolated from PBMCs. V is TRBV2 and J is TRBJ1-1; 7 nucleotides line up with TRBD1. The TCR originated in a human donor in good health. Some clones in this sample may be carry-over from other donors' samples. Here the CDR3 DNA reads TGTGCCAGAAAAGGGGTCGACAGGGTTTATCCTGAAGCTTTCTTT. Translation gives CARKGVDRVYPEAFF.